The 16 T cell receptor beta chains listed next were all sequenced from one sample in a study of cytomegalovirus exposure and HLA in healthy donors. The PCR made use of 60 Vbeta and 13 Jbeta primers. This table comes from immunoSEQ multiplex PCR, and its TCRdb copy is limited to in-frame clones, with some not included. The table has around 86,000 clones, over 70% seen once. The sample taken for sequencing was PBMCs. The source is a man aged 45-65 years in good health and CMV-seropositive.

This clone was seen only once. Other DNA sequences within the sample encode an identical CDR3. The chain uses TRBV25-1 and TRBJ2-5; TRBD2 is a possible D gene (6 bases). Trimming pared 1 base from V and 5 bases from J, leaving 14 bases between. Germline-derived CDR1 and CDR2 are MGHDK and SYGVNS. The CDR3 has 15 residues. CDR3 coding DNA: TGTGCCAGCAGTGAATCCCTACTTCGGGAGGAGACCCAGTACTTC. This codes for CASSESLLREETQYF.

This clone was observed a single time. Written as DNA, the CDR3 is TGTGCCAGCAGCTCCGGGACAAATTTGGAGACCCAGTACTTC. Amino acid sequence: CASSSGTNLETQYF. The rearrangement links TRBV7-6 to TRBJ2-5, with a possible D match to TRBD1 (6 bases). Germline-derived CDR1 and CDR2 are SGHVS and FNYEAQ. This CDR3 has 14 residues. Between the trimmed V and J ends, which lost 4 bases and 5 bases, there was a span of 14 bases. Full variable domain (remainder filled in from reference TRBV7-6 and TRBJ2-5): GAGVSQSPRYKVTKRGQDVALRCDPISGHVSLYWYRQALGQGPEFLTYFNYEAQQDKSGLPNDRFSAERPEGSISTLTIQRTEQRDSAMYRCASSSGTNLETQYFGPGTRLLVL.

The rearrangement links TRBV5-4 to TRBJ2-2; 14 bases are a match to TRBD2. Germline CDR1 and CDR2: SGHNT and YYREEE (reference sequence). The CDR3 has 16 amino acids. The V segment lost 4 bases and the J segment 7 bases; nucleotides outside the gene matches: 6. CDR3 sequence: CASSAGTSGSIGELFF. The DNA for the CDR3 is TGTGCCAGCAGCGCCGGGACTAGCGGGAGTATCGGGGAGCTGTTTTTT.

This chain connects TRBV11-3 to TRBJ2-7; the D is unclear. The germline V gene encodes CDR1 SGHNT and CDR2 YENEEA. V was cut by 5 bases and J by 5 bases, with 7 bases left in between. CDR3 size: 11 residues. CDR3 DNA: TGTGCCAGCAGCCAGATCCACGAGCAGTACTTC. Its protein product is CASSQIHEQYF.

The chain uses TRBV15 and TRBJ2-1, with TRBD1 matching 9 bases. J gave up 8 bases and V 0 bases, and 2 bases lay outside the gene matches. The CDR3 totals 14 residues. Germline V gene data show CDR1 as LNHNV and CDR2 as YYDKDF (reference sequence). In DNA, the CDR3 is TGTGCCACCAGCAGAGAGGGACAGGGATATGAGCAGTTCTTC. Residues: CATSREGQGYEQFF. Full variable domain (remainder filled in from reference TRBV15 and TRBJ2-1): DAMVIQNPRYQVTQFGKPVTLSCSQTLNHNVMYWYQQKSSQAPKLLFHYYDKDFNNEADTPDNFQSRRPNTSFCFLDIRSPGLGDTAMYLCATSREGQGYEQFFGPGTRLTVL.

This clone has a handful of counts. The chain employs TRBV27 and TRBJ2-3; D uncertain. CDR1 and CDR2 (germline): MNHEY, SMNVEV (reference sequence). Trimming stripped 9 bases from V and 2 bases from J, with 6 bases between. CDR3 length: 11 residues. The CDR3 nucleotides read TGTGCCAGTAAATTCACAGATACGCAGTATTTT. Translating gives CASKFTDTQYF.

The V gene is TRBV13, the J gene TRBJ2-3; the D is unclear. Trimming left V 5 bases short and J 0 bases short, with 15 bases between. The germline CDR1 and CDR2 sequences are PRHDT and FYEKMQ (reference sequence). The CDR3 extends over 16 amino acids. The CDR3 loop reads CASSPPVPISTDTQYF. The CDR3 DNA reads as TGTGCCAGCAGCCCCCCGGTTCCTATTAGCACAGATACGCAGTATTTT.

This rearrangement joins TRBV9 to TRBJ2-3, with 16 bases matching TRBD2. CDR3 size: 18 residues. Germline V CDR1 and CDR2: SGDLS, YYNGEE. With 4 bases clipped from V and 0 bases from J, the junction kept 5 bases outside the gene matches. The CDR3 nucleotides read TGTGCCAGCAGCTTGGGACTAGCGGGAGGGGTAAGCACAGATACGCAGTATTTT. This encodes CASSLGLAGGVSTDTQYF.

This chain uses TRBV5-1 with TRBJ1-1; D not resolved. CDR3 size: 14 residues. CDR1 and CDR2 from the germline V gene are SGHRS and YFSETQ. V shed 4 bases and J shed 1 base, with 11 bases lying between them. The CDR3 is CASSLNRGNTEAFF. CDR3 DNA sequence: TGCGCCAGCAGCCTGAACCGGGGGAACACTGAAGCTTTCTTT. Full variable domain (missing parts from reference TRBV5-1 and TRBJ1-1): KAGVTQTPRYLIKTRGQQVTLSCSPISGHRSVSWYQQTPGQGLQFLFEYFSETQRNKGNFPGRFSGRQFSNSRSEMNVSTLELGDSALYLCASSLNRGNTEAFFGQGTRLTVV.

The table lists this clone with a count of one. This chain links TRBV15 with TRBJ1-1, with D maybe TRBD1 (6 bases). Trimming removed 4 bases at V and 8 bases at J, with 17 bases between. Germline loops: CDR1 LNHNV, CDR2 YYDKDF (reference sequence). CDR3 length equals 14 residues. CDR3 protein: CATSTRTDQAEAFF. The CDR3 DNA reads as TGTGCCACCAGCACAAGGACAGACCAGGCGGAAGCTTTCTTT.

V usage is TRBV10-3 and J usage is TRBJ2-1; 8 bases match TRBD2. Trimming at V came to 3 bases and at J to 6 bases, leaving 4 bases not matched to a gene. Germline CDR1 is ENHRY and CDR2 is SYGVKD. CDR3 length: 14 amino acids. The CDR3 coding sequence is TGTGCCATCAGTGATTCCAGCGGGAGCAATGAGCAGTTCTTC. It encodes CAISDSSGSNEQFF.

The J gene is TRBJ2-1, the V gene TRBV14; possible D gene TRBD1, 5 bases. The CDR3 is 17 amino acids. Germline V lookup: CDR1 SGHDN, CDR2 FVKESK. Trimming removed 0 bases from V and 4 bases from J, with 16 bases in between. The CDR3 DNA follows: TGTGCCAGCAGCCAAGATCTGGGGCTAGAAATGTACAATGAGCAGTTCTTC. This encodes CASSQDLGLEMYNEQFF.

V is TRBV27 and J is TRBJ2-7, with 7 bases lining up with TRBD2. The CDR3 runs 16 residues. In germline, CDR1 is MNHEY, CDR2 SMNVEV (reference sequence). The junction had 10 bases not matched to a gene; V was cut back by 2 bases and J by 3 bases. CDR3 bases: TGTGCCAGCAGTTTACGTATACCTAGCGGAGTCTACGAGCAGTACTTC. Translating it yields CASSLRIPSGVYEQYF.

The chain uses TRBV4-1 and TRBJ2-3; no reliable D call. The CDR3 has 16 residues. Trimming pared 2 bases from V and 0 bases from J, leaving 12 bases between. Per the germline V gene, CDR1 is MGHRA and CDR2 is YSYEKL. DNA of the CDR3: TGCGCCAGCAGCCAAATTAATCTAGTGAGCACAGATACGCAGTATTTT. It codes for CASSQINLVSTDTQYF.

The chain is built from TRBV5-5 and TRBJ2-5, with D possibly being TRBD2 (6 bases). The DNA end is a closer match to TRBJ2-7, so the J assignment may be wrong. Germline loops: CDR1 SGHKS, CDR2 YYEKEE (reference sequence). This CDR3 is 14 amino acids long. CDR3 in DNA: TGTGCCAGCAGAAGACTAGGGAACTCCTACGAGCAGTACTTC. Amino acids: CASRRLGNSYEQYF.

This chain connects TRBV9 to TRBJ2-3, with TRBD2 matching over 11 bases. Germline V gene sequence: CDR1 SGDLS, CDR2 YYNGEE. The CDR3 has 16 amino acids. With 3 bases clipped from V and 5 bases from J, the junction kept 8 bases outside the gene matches. The CDR3 DNA follows: TGTGCCAGCAGCGGCCAACTAGCGGGAGTGTTAGATACGCAGTATTTT. This encodes CASSGQLAGVLDTQYF.